This entry lists 28 T cell receptor beta chains sequenced from one sample in a study of blood T cell repertoires in COVID-19. Assay: immunoSEQ multiplex PCR; the TCRdb copy retains only in-frame clones and omits some. The table lists 120,000 or so clones, approximately 71% of them singletons, with over 6.5% in the top ten. The specimen was peripheral blood. The receptors originated from a human donor in a cohort sampled during active COVID-19.

The V call is TRBV23-1, the J call TRBJ1-1, with no clear D. TRBV23-1 is classed as an ORF, of uncertain function. The CDR3 contains 19 residues. Trimming removed 6 bases from V and 1 base from J, with 27 bases in between. CDR3 in amino acids: CASSLLSHSFCFPNTEAFF. CDR3 bases: TGCGCCAGCAGCCTCCTTTCCCACAGTTTTTGCTTCCCGAACACTGAAGCTTTCTTT.

The rearrangement uses TRBV2 and TRBJ2-7, with D perhaps TRBD1 (5 bases). Germline V CDR1 and CDR2: SNHLY, FYNNEI. This CDR3 is built from 11 residues. V dropped 7 bases and J dropped 4 bases, with 8 bases sitting between them. The CDR3 DNA reads as TGTGCCAGCACCCGACAGTACGAGCAGTACTTC. Translation: CASTRQYEQYF.

The chain is built from TRBV19 and TRBJ2-7, with TRBD1 matching 11 bases. The CDR3 spans 15 residues. Germline loops: CDR1 LNHDA, CDR2 SQIVND (reference sequence). Losses at the gene ends were 6 bases for V and 7 bases for J; bases not matched to a gene: 11. CDR3 amino acids: CASSFFGQGAGEQYF. Written as DNA, the CDR3 is TGTGCCAGTAGCTTCTTTGGACAGGGGGCAGGGGAGCAGTACTTC.

V gene TRBV2 combines with J gene TRBJ1-5; D is unresolved. The V and J ends lost 2 bases and 0 bases respectively, with 5 bases between them. This CDR3 spans 14 amino acids. Germline CDR1 reads SNHLY; CDR2 reads FYNNEI. The CDR3 spells CASSEQHSNQPQHF. Here the CDR3 DNA reads TGTGCCAGCAGTGAACAACATAGCAATCAGCCCCAGCATTTT.

The rearrangement links TRBV7-9 to TRBJ2-7; maybe TRBD1 (6 bases). Trimming shortened V by 4 bases and J by 0 bases, and 13 bases separated the two germline ends. Germline V CDR1 and CDR2: SEHNR, FQNEAQ (reference sequence). The CDR3 extends over 15 amino acids. The CDR3 region is CASSSGTNYSYEQYF. The CDR3, as DNA: TGTGCCAGCAGCTCCGGGACAAATTACTCCTACGAGCAGTACTTC.

This clone showed up just once. V and J are TRBV27 and TRBJ2-7; TRBD1 matches at 9 bases. The J segment lost 5 bases and the V segment lost 2 bases, leaving 10 bases of the junction unmatched. From germline, CDR1 is MNHEY and CDR2 SMNVEV (reference sequence). The CDR3 covers 16 residues. CDR3 amino acids: CASSLTPGTGIHEQYF. As DNA, the CDR3 is TGTGCCAGCAGTTTAACACCCGGGACAGGGATCCACGAGCAGTACTTC.

The chain recombines TRBV12-3 or TRBV12-4 with TRBJ2-7; D gene unclear. The CDR3 contains 11 residues. With 3 bases removed from V and 3 bases from J, the gap between germline ends came to 3 bases. DNA of the CDR3: TGTGCCAGCAGTTTCAGCTACGAGCAGTACTTC. Its translation is CASSFSYEQYF.

This clone was seen once. The chain is built from TRBV12-5 and TRBJ1-6, with a weak D call TRBD1 (5 bases). CDR3 length: 14 residues. Germline-derived CDR1 and CDR2 are LGHNT and FRNRAP. V was clipped by 2 bases and J by 9 bases, with 11 bases between them. Written as DNA, the CDR3 is TGTGCTAGTGGTTTGACGCACACAGGTTCACCCCTCCACTTT. Translation: CASGLTHTGSPLHF. Combining the CDR3 with reference TRBV12-5 and TRBJ1-6 gives the whole variable domain DARVTQTPRHKVTEMGQEVTMRCQPILGHNTVFWYRQTMMQGLELLAYFRNRAPLDDSGMPKDRFSAEMPDATLATLKIQPSEPRDSAVYFCASGLTHTGSPLHFGNGTRLTVT.

This chain connects TRBV5-6 to TRBJ2-1; the match to TRBD2 covers 7 bases. Germline trimming cut 5 bases from V and 1 base from J; bases unmatched to any gene: 12. Germline CDR1 is SGHDT and CDR2 is YYEEEE. This CDR3 comprises 17 residues. The CDR3 spells CASRLSSGWGSYNEQFF. The CDR3 DNA follows: TGTGCCAGCAGACTAAGTAGCGGGTGGGGGTCCTACAATGAGCAGTTCTTC.

This clone was found a few times. The chain uses TRBV29-1 and TRBJ1-1; D perhaps matches TRBD1 (5 bases). Germline CDR1 SQVTM, CDR2 ANQGSEA. The CDR3 sequence is 12 residues long. V was shortened by 4 bases and J by 1 base, with 7 bases between the two germline ends. CDR3 residues: CSVVTGNTEAFF. The CDR3 nucleotides are TGCAGCGTTGTAACAGGGAACACTGAAGCTTTCTTT.

The J gene is TRBJ1-1, the V gene TRBV12-3 or TRBV12-4; no definite D call. CDR3 length equals 13 residues. V dropped 2 bases and J dropped 7 bases, with 11 bases sitting between them. CDR3 DNA: TGTGCCAGCAGTTTAATGACAACTTATGAAGCTTTCTTT. Protein: CASSLMTTYEAFF.

Here the CDR3 reads CASSPTGEETQYF. The DNA for the CDR3 is TGTGCCAGCAGTCCGACAGGGGAAGAGACCCAGTACTTC. This chain links TRBV6-2 or TRBV6-3 with TRBJ2-5; 8 bases line up with TRBD1. The CDR3 extends over 13 amino acids. The germline V gene encodes CDR1 MNHEY and CDR2 SVGEGT. The V segment lost 5 bases and the J segment 3 bases; nucleotides outside the gene matches: 2.

The chain uses TRBV14 and TRBJ2-7, with 9 bases that match TRBD1. The CDR3 has 16 residues. Losses at the gene ends were 6 bases for V and 2 bases for J; bases not matched to a gene: 11. In germline, CDR1 is SGHDN, CDR2 FVKESK. CDR3 nucleotides: TGTGCCAGCAGGGGTGAGGGACAGGGACCTCCCTACGAGCAGTACTTC. Its translation: CASRGEGQGPPYEQYF.

The J gene is TRBJ2-7, the V gene TRBV10-3; 11 nucleotides align to TRBD2. Germline CDR1 ENHRY, CDR2 SYGVKD. The V and J ends lost 10 bases and 4 bases, in that order; junction bases with no gene match: 6. This CDR3 has 13 amino acids. The CDR3 here is CASQTSGDYEQYF. DNA of the CDR3: TGTGCCAGCCAGACTAGCGGGGATTACGAGCAGTACTTC.

This clone occurred a few times. The V call is TRBV12-5, the J call TRBJ2-2, with TRBD1 as a possible D gene (6 bases). V was cut by 0 bases and J by 6 bases, with 11 bases left in between. This CDR3 contains 15 residues. Germline CDR1 LGHNT, CDR2 FRNRAP. The CDR3 region has the DNA TGTGCTAGTGGTTTGGTGCAGGGGATGGCCGGGGAGCTGTTTTTT. Its translation is CASGLVQGMAGELFF.

The chain carries TRBV7-6 and TRBJ1-1; no clear D. The CDR3 runs to 17 residues. Germline V gene lookup returns CDR1 SGHVS and CDR2 FNYEAQ. The germline V and J ends were trimmed by 0 bases and 4 bases, with 18 bases remaining between them. Written as DNA, the CDR3 is TGTGCCAGCAGCTTAGCGCAATATCGTCGTCTCGGCACTGAAGCTTTCTTT. Its translation: CASSLAQYRRLGTEAFF.

J is TRBJ2-7 and V is TRBV25-1; D may be TRBD2 (5 bases). The germline V gene has CDR1 MGHDK and CDR2 SYGVNS. V shed 7 bases and J shed 0 bases, with 10 bases lying between them. The CDR3 totals 13 residues. This chain's CDR3 is CASTKEDSYEQYF. The CDR3 DNA sequence: TGTGCCAGCACTAAGGAGGACTCCTACGAGCAGTACTTC.

This clone was observed at least ten times. The chain joins TRBV5-4 to TRBJ2-7; 9 positions match TRBD2. The CDR3 extends over 13 amino acids. After removal of 2 bases from V and 5 bases from J, the junction contained 2 bases not matched to a gene. Germline values: CDR1 SGHNT, CDR2 YYREEE (reference sequence). The CDR3 spells CASSFSGSHEQYF. The CDR3 DNA is TGTGCCAGCAGCTTTAGCGGGAGCCACGAGCAGTACTTC.

The CDR3 sequence is CASRQQGAGYGYTF. The CDR3 nucleotides read TGTGCCAGCAGACAACAGGGGGCCGGGTATGGCTACACCTTC. The chain recombines TRBV7-9 with TRBJ1-2, with 9 bases that match TRBD1. This CDR3 has 14 amino acids. Trimming took 6 bases from V and 5 from J; bases not matched to a gene: 7. CDR1 and CDR2 (germline): SEHNR, FQNEAQ (reference sequence).

This clone was picked up one time. The CDR3, as DNA: TGTGCCAGCAGCCTAAATCTAGCGGGAGGGTCCTCTGGGGCCAACGTCCTGACTTTC. Residues: CASSLNLAGGSSGANVLTF. The rearrangement uses TRBV7-9 and TRBJ2-6; 12 bases are shared with TRBD2. There are 19 residues in the CDR3. Germline CDR1 and CDR2: SEHNR and FQNEAQ (reference sequence). Losses at the gene ends were 5 bases for V and 0 bases for J; bases not matched to a gene: 8.

This clone was picked up a small number of times. The rearrangement uses TRBV5-1 and TRBJ1-6, with TRBD1 identical over 7 bases. The V segment lost 4 bases and the J segment 4 bases; nucleotides outside the gene matches: 11. This CDR3 has 17 residues. Germline CDR1 SGHRS, CDR2 YFSETQ. CDR3: CASSPKTGSGYNSPLHF. CDR3 sequence (DNA): TGCGCCAGCAGCCCCAAGACAGGGTCGGGATATAATTCACCCCTCCACTTT.

CDR3: CASSHPGQGNYGYTF. Here the CDR3 DNA reads TGCGCCAGCAGCCACCCCGGACAGGGGAACTATGGCTACACCTTC. This chain links TRBV4-1 with TRBJ1-2; 9 nucleotides agree with TRBD1. Germline lookup yields CDR1 MGHRA and CDR2 YSYEKL. This CDR3 is 15 amino acids long. The V segment lost 3 bases and the J segment 2 bases; nucleotides outside the gene matches: 4.

The V and J genes are TRBV27 and TRBJ1-6, with a tentative D call TRBD1 (5 bases). The ends were cut back, 3 bases at V and 10 bases at J, with 13 bases in the middle. Germline CDR1 MNHEY, CDR2 SMNVEV (reference sequence). CDR3 length equals 14 residues. CDR3 region: CASSFDPWGSPLHF. CDR3 nucleotides: TGTGCCAGCAGTTTTGATCCGTGGGGCTCACCCCTCCACTTT.

The CDR3 region has the DNA TGCAGCGCCGAGACAGGGGGCGCGCCGGAGCAGTACTTC. It encodes CSAETGGAPEQYF. The J gene is TRBJ2-7, the V gene TRBV29-1; 10 nucleotides align to TRBD1. The CDR3 totals 13 residues. V dropped 7 bases and J dropped 7; count of bases not matched to a gene: 10. Germline V gene data show CDR1 as SQVTM and CDR2 as ANQGSEA.

This clone was picked up a small number of times. This chain uses TRBV3-1 (or the pseudogene TRBV3-2) with TRBJ2-1; TRBD2 matches at 7 bases. The V segment lost 2 bases and the J segment 4 bases; nucleotides outside the gene matches: 2. The CDR3 consists of 14 residues. Germline CDR1 and CDR2: LGHDT and YNNKEL (reference sequence). The DNA for the CDR3 is TGTGCCAGCAGCCAAAGACTAGCATACAATGAGCAGTTCTTC. Translation gives CASSQRLAYNEQFF.

The chain has TRBV20-1 and TRBJ2-7, with 7 bases identical to TRBD1. J was trimmed by 5 bases and V by 3 bases; bases with no gene match: 13. Germline V gives CDR1 DFQATT, CDR2 SNEGSKA (reference sequence). The CDR3 extends over 15 amino acids. The CDR3 region is CSASTLTVTGNEQYF. Written as DNA, the CDR3 is TGCAGTGCTAGTACCCTTACTGTGACAGGGAACGAGCAGTACTTC.

This rearrangement joins TRBV5-5 to TRBJ2-7; D uncertain. V was shortened by 4 bases and J by 0 bases, with 11 bases between the two germline ends. This CDR3 has 14 residues. Germline lookup yields CDR1 SGHKS and CDR2 YYEKEE (reference sequence). CDR3 sequence: CASSRRVPSYEQYF. The DNA of the CDR3 is TGTGCCAGCAGCCGACGGGTCCCCTCCTACGAGCAGTACTTC.

As regards this clone: The junction differs from germline at one of its ends, possibly a read error. This chain connects TRBV30 to TRBJ2-7; perhaps TRBD2 as D (6 bases). Looked up from germline, CDR1 is GTSNPN and CDR2 is SVGIG (reference sequence). This CDR3 spans 14 amino acids. The DNA of the CDR3 is TGTGCCTGGAGTTCTCCGGGACTTGACTACGGGCAGTACTTC. Translated, it gives CAWSSPGLDYGQYF.